The clone carrying this T cell receptor (beta chain) showed up many times. The data originate from a study of regulatory T cells in long-lasting Graves disease. Germline CDR1 and CDR2: SEHNR and FQNEAQ (reference sequence). The CDR3 is 15 amino acids. Trimming shortened V by 1 base and J by 4 bases, and 13 bases separated the two germline ends. Relying on iRepertoire HTBI primers and Arm-PCR of CDR3 regions, the team built TCR beta libraries. MiXCR, run by TCRdb on the multiplex PCR reads, gives a single entry per CDR3 protein. Among fewer than 450,000 distinct CDR3 sequences listed, 14% to 15% were seen once. The time point here: newly diagnosed GD, antithyroid drugs for less than 3 months. The TCR library was made from RNA extracted from PBMCs. Roughly 10 milliliters of peripheral blood went into EDTA tubes. These same data were also listed under a study on T cells in Graves' hyperthyroidism and ophthalmopathy. That paper states: Orbital computed tomography, thyroid ultrasound, serum thyroxine and TRAb, and clinical symptoms together informed the diagnoses. Researchers found most expanded thyroid clonotypes above 0.001 in blood as well.

The sample here was peripheral blood mononuclear cells (PBMCs), taken at new diagnosis, from a patient treated with antithyroid drugs. The sequence was collected from a woman in her thirties or forties with Graves disease. V usage is TRBV7-9 and J usage is TRBJ2-5; no definite D call. The CDR3 region is CASSLEGLDRETQYF. The CDR3 region has the DNA TGTGCCAGCAGCTTAGAGGGCCTAGATCGAGAGACCCAGTACTTC.